This T cell receptor (beta chain) was sequenced in a study of T cells in narcolepsy. V lost 7 bases, J lost 14 bases, and 24 bases lay in between. CDR3 length equals 15 residues. Germline V gene data show CDR1 as MNHNS and CDR2 as SASEGT. The protocol was immunoSEQ multiplex PCR, while the TCRdb copy is restricted to in-frame clones and leaves out a portion. The repertoire has about 22,000 clones, around 81% of them found once; the top ten carry roughly 4%. This chain connects TRBV6-1 to TRBJ1-6, with a possible D match to TRBD1 (6 bases). This sequence was found in a human donor in good health. The sample comprised memory (CD45RA-) CD4+ T cells from blood. The DNA of the CDR3 is TGTGCCAGCAAAAGGGGGGTAGGGAAATTAAACGCCCTCCACTTT. Translating it yields CASKRGVGKLNALHF.